This T cell receptor (beta chain) is from a study of blood T cell repertoires in COVID-19. Study summary: Acute-phase and convalescent COVID-19 samples originated in the United States, Italy and Spain.

Seattle-derived patients entered the study during active infection and were followed longitudinally. This table comes from immunoSEQ multiplex PCR, and its TCRdb copy is limited to in-frame clones, with some not included. Found here are 300,000 to 350,000 clones, roughly 86% of them singletons; the top ten hold approximately 7.3%. Sequenced: peripheral blood. This clonotype was obtained from a woman in her 70s with COVID-19, enrolled during active disease.

The CDR3 region is CASSLSPGTGLPDTEAFF. The CDR3 DNA is TGTGCCAGCAGTCTCTCCCCCGGGACAGGGCTCCCGGACACTGAAGCTTTCTTT. The chain links TRBV28 to TRBJ1-1; 9 bases are shared with TRBD1. The CDR3 spans 18 residues. The germline CDR1 and CDR2 sequences are MDHEN and SYDVKM. The J segment lost 3 bases and the V segment lost 5 bases, leaving 16 bases of the junction unmatched.